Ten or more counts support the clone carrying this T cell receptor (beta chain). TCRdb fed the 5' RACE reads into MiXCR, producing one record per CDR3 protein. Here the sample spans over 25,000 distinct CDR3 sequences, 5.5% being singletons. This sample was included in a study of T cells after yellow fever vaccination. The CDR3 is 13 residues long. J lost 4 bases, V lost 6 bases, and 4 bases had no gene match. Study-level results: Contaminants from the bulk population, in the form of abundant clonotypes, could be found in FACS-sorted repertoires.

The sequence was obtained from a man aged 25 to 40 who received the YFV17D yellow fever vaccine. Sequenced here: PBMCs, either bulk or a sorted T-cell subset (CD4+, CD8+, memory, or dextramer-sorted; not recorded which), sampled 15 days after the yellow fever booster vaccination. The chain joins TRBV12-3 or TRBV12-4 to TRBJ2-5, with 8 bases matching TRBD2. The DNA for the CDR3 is TGTGCCAGCAGCTTCAGCGGGAGAGAGACCCAGTACTTC. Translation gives CASSFSGRETQYF.